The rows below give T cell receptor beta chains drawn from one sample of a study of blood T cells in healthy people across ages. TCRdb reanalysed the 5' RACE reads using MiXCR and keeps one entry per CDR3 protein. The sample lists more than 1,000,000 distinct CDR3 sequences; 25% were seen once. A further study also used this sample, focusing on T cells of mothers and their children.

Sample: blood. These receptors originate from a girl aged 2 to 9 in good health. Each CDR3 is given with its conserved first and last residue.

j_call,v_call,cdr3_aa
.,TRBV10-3,CAISDELAGGYEQYF
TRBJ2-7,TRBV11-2,CASSYTKGGRDEQYF
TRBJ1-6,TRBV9,CASSVRSNSPLHF
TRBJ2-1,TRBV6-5,CASSYLLAMNEQFF
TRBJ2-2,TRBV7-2,CASSGFSTGTGELFF
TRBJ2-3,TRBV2,CASSTRTYTQYF
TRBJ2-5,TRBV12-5,CASGPLPEETQYF
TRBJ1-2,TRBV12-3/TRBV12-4,CASSLRVEYYGYTF
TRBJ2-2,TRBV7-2,CASSLALPGGLAGELFF
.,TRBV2,CASSFLTNAQGSEQYF
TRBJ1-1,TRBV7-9,CASSLSRVSEAFF
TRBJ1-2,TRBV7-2,CASSVAPGAGGYTF
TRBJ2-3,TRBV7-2,CASSWLAGGLTDTQYF
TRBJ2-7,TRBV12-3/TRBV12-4,CASSGASEQYF
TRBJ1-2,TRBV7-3,CASSVGQGYGYTF
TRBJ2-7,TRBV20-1,CSARSDRALGYEQYF
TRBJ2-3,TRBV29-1,CSVEAVTVGDTQYF
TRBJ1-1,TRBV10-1,CASSEFGQPYTEAFF
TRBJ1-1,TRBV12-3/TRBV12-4,CASSLLGGQSHTEAFF
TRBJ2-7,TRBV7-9,CASSSLLGQGEIEQYF
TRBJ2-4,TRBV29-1,CSARLELTTKNIQYF
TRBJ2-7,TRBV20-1,CSARAGTHYEQYF
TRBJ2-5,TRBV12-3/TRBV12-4,CASSGTRREAQYF
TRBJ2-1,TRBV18,CASSQPTSGRYEQFF
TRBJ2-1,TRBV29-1,CSSQRGNEQFF
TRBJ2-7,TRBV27,CASSSTTGKGAYEQYF